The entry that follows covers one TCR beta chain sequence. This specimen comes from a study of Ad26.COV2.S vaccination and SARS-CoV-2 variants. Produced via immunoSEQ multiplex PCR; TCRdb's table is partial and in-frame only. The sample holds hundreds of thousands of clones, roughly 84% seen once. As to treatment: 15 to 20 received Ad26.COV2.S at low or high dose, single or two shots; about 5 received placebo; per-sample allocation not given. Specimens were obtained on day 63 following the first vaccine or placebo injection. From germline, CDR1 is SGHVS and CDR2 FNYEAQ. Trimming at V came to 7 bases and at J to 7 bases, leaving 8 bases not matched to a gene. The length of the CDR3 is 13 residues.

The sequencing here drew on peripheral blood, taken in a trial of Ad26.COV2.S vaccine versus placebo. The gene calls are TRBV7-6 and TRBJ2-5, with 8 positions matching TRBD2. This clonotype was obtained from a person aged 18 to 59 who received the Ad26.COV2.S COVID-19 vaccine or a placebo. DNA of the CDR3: TGTGCCAGCACCCCGGGAGGGCCGGGGACCCAGTACTTC. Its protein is CASTPGGPGTQYF.